One sample yielded the 29 T cell receptor beta chains listed below, sequenced in a study of CXCR3-negative and CXCR3-positive naive CD8 T cells. UMI-labeled 5' RACE TRB cDNA libraries were prepared from the cells. From the 5' RACE reads, TCRdb lists one entry per CDR3 protein and no DNA. This table holds 100,000 to 150,000 distinct CDR3 sequences. The sequenced sample consisted of naive CXCR3- CD8+ T cells from blood. The subset is: CD45RO-CCR7+CD27+CD95- naive CD8+ T cells lacking CXCR3 (TNR3-). These TCRs come from a human donor in good health. Some clones in this sample may be carry-over from other donors' samples.

The rearrangement links TRBV28 to TRBJ2-5. The germline CDR1 and CDR2 sequences are MDHEN and SYDVKM. The CDR3 totals 14 residues. The CDR3 loop reads CASSLGVRQETQYF.

CDR3 sequence reads: CASSPAGLAGGKNEQFF. The gene calls are TRBV5-1 and TRBJ2-1; TCRdb's assignment of TRBD2 cannot be checked, as there is no DNA. The CDR3 length is 17 residues. Germline V gene sequence: CDR1 SGHRS, CDR2 YFSETQ.

The chain has TRBV15 and TRBJ1-4. The CDR3 spans 13 residues. Looked up from germline, CDR1 is LNHNV and CDR2 is YYDKDF (reference sequence). The CDR3 reads CATSSATNEKLFF.

The rearrangement joins TRBV6-5 to TRBJ1-1; TCRdb reports TRBD1, a call that lacks DNA to check it against. The CDR3 consists of 16 residues. The germline V gene encodes CDR1 MNHEY and CDR2 SVGAGI. CDR3 amino acids: CASSETRGLRDTEAFF.

The CDR3 here is CSIWEDRRYGYTF. This chain uses TRBV29-1 with TRBJ1-2; the TCRdb D gene call, TRBD1, has no DNA to confirm it. Germline values: CDR1 SQVTM, CDR2 ANQGSEA. CDR3 length: 13 amino acids.

The chain employs TRBV5-1 and TRBJ2-7. CDR3 length: 14 amino acids. CDR1 SGHRS and CDR2 YFSETQ come from the germline V gene. The CDR3 sequence: CASSSETETYEQYF. Using reference TRBV5-1 and TRBJ2-7 for the parts outside the CDR3, the full variable domain is KAGVTQTPRYLIKTRGQQVTLSCSPISGHRSVSWYQQTPGQGLQFLFEYFSETQRNKGNFPGRFSGRQFSNSRSEMNVSTLELGDSALYLCASSSETETYEQYFGPGTRLTVT.

This chain uses TRBV28 with TRBJ1-5; TCRdb selects TRBD1, and the lack of DNA leaves this call unchecked. The V gene's germline CDR1 is MDHEN and CDR2 SYDVKM. The CDR3 covers 17 residues. CDR3 loop: CASSLRPLYPGNQPQHF.

The chain employs TRBV9 and TRBJ2-3; TCRdb selects TRBD1, and the lack of DNA leaves this call unchecked. This CDR3 region has 17 residues. CDR1 SGDLS and CDR2 YYNGEE come from the germline V gene. CDR3 sequence: CASSVASGFPSTDTQYF.

The CDR3 sequence: CSVEEGRDTGELFF. V usage is TRBV29-1 and J usage is TRBJ2-2; the TCRdb call, TRBD1, lacks DNA for checking. Germline V CDR1 and CDR2: SQVTM, ANQGSEA. The length of the CDR3 is 14 residues.

The chain employs TRBV4-1 and TRBJ2-1; there is no DNA to check the TCRdb D call of TRBD2. CDR1 and CDR2 from the germline V gene are MGHRA and YSYEKL. This CDR3 comprises 16 residues. The CDR3 here is CASSQGGGGSYNEQFF.

The rearrangement joins TRBV21-1 to TRBJ2-7; TCRdb indicates TRBD1, and absent DNA this call remains unverified. TRBV21-1 is termed a pseudogene. The CDR3 covers 14 residues. CDR3 amino acids: CASRGEGEPYEQYF.

The rearrangement links TRBV4-1 to TRBJ2-7; TCRdb lists TRBD2, though no DNA is available to test this call. Germline assignment: CDR1 MGHRA and CDR2 YSYEKL. The CDR3 is 12 residues long. The CDR3: CASSSREYEQYF.

The genes are TRBV2 and TRBJ2-1; TCRdb returns TRBD2, unconfirmable since there is no DNA. Germline V gives CDR1 SNHLY, CDR2 FYNNEI. The length of the CDR3 is 15 residues. The CDR3 sequence: CASSGDYIPLGEQFF.

The chain links TRBV12-3 or TRBV12-4 to TRBJ2-1; TCRdb proposes TRBD1, but this gene call is untestable without DNA. There are 15 residues in the CDR3. The CDR3 is CASSLGIRGYNEQFF.

This chain connects TRBV3-1 to TRBJ2-3; the D call of TRBD2 rests on TCRdb alone, since no DNA is present to check it. Germline CDR1 reads LGHDT; CDR2 reads YNNKEL (reference sequence). This CDR3 is built from 17 residues. The CDR3: CASSQDELVSPTDTQYF.

The chain employs TRBV15 and TRBJ2-3; TCRdb selects TRBD1, and the lack of DNA leaves this call unchecked. Per the germline V gene, CDR1 is LNHNV and CDR2 is YYDKDF (reference sequence). This CDR3 has 15 amino acids. Here the CDR3 reads CATSQNPDTSDTQYF.

The chain joins TRBV5-1 to TRBJ1-2; TCRdb designates TRBD1, a call that cannot be tested without DNA. The CDR3 is made up of 15 amino acids. Germline V CDR1 and CDR2: SGHRS, YFSETQ. CDR3 amino acids: CASSLAATENYGYTF.

V and J are TRBV15 and TRBJ2-5; lacking DNA, the TRBD2 call made by TCRdb goes unchecked. Germline CDR1 and CDR2: LNHNV and YYDKDF (reference sequence). The CDR3 runs to 15 residues. The chain's CDR3 is CATSGSTSPGGTQYF.

The chain uses TRBV29-1 and TRBJ2-1; there is no DNA to check the TCRdb D call of TRBD2. The CDR3 totals 14 residues. Germline CDR1 SQVTM, CDR2 ANQGSEA. CDR3 amino acids: CSVEGGSGGYEQFF.

The chain couples TRBV29-1 to TRBJ2-4; TCRdb's assignment of TRBD1 cannot be checked, as there is no DNA. This CDR3 region has 16 residues. CDR1 and CDR2 (germline): SQVTM, ANQGSEA. CDR3 sequence: CSVEDAGPYAKNIQYF.

CDR3 sequence reads: CSVEDSLNTEAFF. The rearrangement uses TRBV29-1 and TRBJ1-1. This CDR3 spans 13 amino acids. Germline values: CDR1 SQVTM, CDR2 ANQGSEA.

The V and J genes are TRBV7-9 and TRBJ2-2; as DNA is missing, the TRBD1 call by TCRdb cannot be tested. There are 15 residues in the CDR3. The germline V gene encodes CDR1 SEHNR and CDR2 FQNEAQ (reference sequence). The chain's CDR3 is CASSDGQGFTGELFF.

This rearrangement joins TRBV12-3 or TRBV12-4 to TRBJ1-2. The CDR3 extends over 14 amino acids. The CDR3 spells CASSSLDSDYGYTF.

The chain carries TRBV14 and TRBJ2-1. The germline V gene encodes CDR1 SGHDN and CDR2 FVKESK. The length of the CDR3 is 13 residues. The CDR3 region is CASSQVPVNEQFF.

The V and J genes are TRBV29-1 and TRBJ1-1; the D call of TRBD1 rests on TCRdb alone, since no DNA is present to check it. Germline-derived CDR1 and CDR2 are SQVTM and ANQGSEA. The CDR3 loop spans 17 amino acids. The CDR3 here is CSVEDRGGPEMNTEAFF.

This chain connects TRBV28 to TRBJ2-3; the D call from TCRdb, TRBD1, cannot be confirmed without DNA. Germline V gives CDR1 MDHEN, CDR2 SYDVKM. The length of the CDR3 is 16 residues. CDR3 amino acids: CASSPAPRGGTDTQYF. Full variable domain (rest looked up from reference TRBV28 and TRBJ2-3): DVKVTQSSRYLVKRTGEKVFLECVQDMDHENMFWYRQDPGLGLRLIYFSYDVKMKEKGDIPEGYSVSREKKERFSLILESASTNQTSMYLCASSPAPRGGTDTQYFGPGTRLTVL.

The rearrangement joins TRBV5-4 to TRBJ2-1. This CDR3 contains 14 residues. In germline, CDR1 is SGHNT, CDR2 YYREEE (reference sequence). The CDR3 sequence: CASSLDNSYNEQFF.

The chain has TRBV7-3 and TRBJ2-4. CDR1 SGHTA and CDR2 FQGTGA come from the germline V gene. This CDR3 is built from 14 residues. CDR3 protein: CASSFVAWENIQYF.

The rearrangement uses TRBV7-9 and TRBJ2-7; the D gene TCRdb calls, TRBD2, cannot be checked with no DNA. The CDR3 spans 12 residues. Germline lookup yields CDR1 SEHNR and CDR2 FQNEAQ (reference sequence). This CDR3 is CASSYLAGGSLF.